The source of this TCR beta chain is a study of blood T cells in healthy people across ages. Study-wide context: Per every two T cells, about one barcoded beta molecule was captured by template switching.

A second roughly 6 to 11 cycle PCR used barcoded and J-beta primers. Through a template-switch adaptor with 12 random nucleotides, each cDNA molecule received a tag. TCRdb reprocessed the 5' RACE reads via MiXCR and lists one record per CDR3 protein. The data show roughly 1,500,000 distinct CDR3 sequences, 35% to 45% seen once. A few counts support this clonotype. This CDR3 region has 18 residues. Germline V gene lookup returns CDR1 SGHRS and CDR2 YFSETQ. V lost 4 bases and J lost 2, with 23 bases in between. This rearrangement joins TRBV5-1 to TRBJ2-3; TRBD1 is a possible D gene (5 bases). The TCR sequence derives from a woman under 30 in good health. Sequences were obtained from blood. The CDR3 spells CASSLTLLGAYLTDTQYF. CDR3 sequence (DNA): TGCGCCAGCAGCCTAACCCTCCTAGGGGCCTATCTCACAGATACGCAGTATTTT.